The 26 T cell receptor beta chains in this list originate from one sample, sequenced in a study of T-cell reconstitution after alpha-beta-depleted transplantation in children. For TCRbeta, the library was prepared with unique molecular identifiers. MiXCR, run by TCRdb on the PCR reads, gives a single entry per CDR3 protein. The data contain more than 550,000 distinct CDR3 sequences, over 9.5% of them singletons. Specimen: PBMCs from the stem cell graft donor, collected from the stem cell graft. All receptors come from a human donor who donated a stem cell graft to a child with acute myeloid leukemia.

The chain's CDR3 is CSARKFGPITNTGELFF. The CDR3 DNA reads TGCAGTGCTAGAAAGTTTGGACCCATAACTAACACCGGGGAGCTGTTTTTT. The chain joins TRBV20-1 to TRBJ2-2; D unresolved. The CDR3 is made up of 17 amino acids. CDR1 is DFQATT and CDR2 is SNEGSKA in the germline V gene (reference sequence). The V gene lost 2 bases and the J gene lost 2 bases, with 18 bases spanning the gap.

V usage is TRBV20-1 and J usage is TRBJ2-1; 7 bases align to TRBD2. V lost 6 bases, J lost 6 bases, and 5 bases stayed unmatched. From germline, CDR1 is DFQATT and CDR2 SNEGSKA (reference sequence). This CDR3 contains 12 residues. The CDR3 DNA sequence: TGCAGTGCCGTTAGCGGGCGCAATGAGCAGTTCTTC. Its protein product is CSAVSGRNEQFF.

This clonotype has more than one count but fewer than ten. This sequence joins TRBV29-1 and TRBJ2-3, with TRBD2 matching over 13 bases. This CDR3 contains 17 residues. The germline V gene has CDR1 SQVTM and CDR2 ANQGSEA. V shed 7 bases and J 1 base; nucleotides not matched to a gene: 11. The CDR3: CSASGTSGVFGTDTQYF. The CDR3 nucleotides are TGCAGCGCCTCCGGGACTAGCGGGGTGTTTGGCACAGATACGCAGTATTTT.

CDR3 in amino acids: CASSRRGFDEQYF. The CDR3 region has the DNA TGTGCCAGCAGCCGTCGTGGGTTTGACGAGCAGTACTTC. The chain combines TRBV3-1 with TRBJ2-7; D not resolved. Looked up from germline, CDR1 is LGHDT and CDR2 is YNNKEL (reference sequence). This CDR3 comprises 13 residues. Trimming took 4 bases from V and 5 from J, leaving 12 bases between them.

This clonotype came up a few times. V is TRBV4-3 and J is TRBJ1-6, with D perhaps matching TRBD1 (6 bases). CDR1 and CDR2 from the germline V gene are LGHNA and YSLEER. V was cut by 0 bases and J by 4 bases, with 10 bases left in between. The CDR3 length is 16 residues. The CDR3 spells CASSQERGLYNSPLHF. CDR3 nucleotides: TGCGCCAGCAGCCAAGAACGGGGGCTGTATAATTCACCCCTCCACTTT.

The chain couples TRBV7-1 to TRBJ2-3; no clear D gene. Being an ORF, TRBV7-1 has a function that is uncertain. The CDR3 is made up of 17 amino acids. Trimming stripped 4 bases from V and 0 bases from J, with 17 bases between. CDR3 sequence: CASSYPSWRPSTDTQYF. In nucleotides, the CDR3 is TGTGCCAGCAGCTACCCTTCCTGGCGGCCTAGCACAGATACGCAGTATTTT.

The V call is TRBV12-3 or TRBV12-4, the J call TRBJ1-5; D gene unclear. This CDR3 spans 13 amino acids. Trimming removed 3 bases from V and 7 bases from J, with 10 bases in between. CDR3 bases: TGTGCCAGCAGTTTTCAGGTGGACCAGCCCCAGCATTTT. Translating it yields CASSFQVDQPQHF.

This clonotype occurred many times. The chain has TRBV4-3 and TRBJ2-7, with 7 bases lining up with TRBD2. This CDR3 has 17 amino acids. Germline loops: CDR1 LGHNA, CDR2 YSLEER. V lost 3 bases to trimming and J lost 2 bases; unmatched junction nucleotides: 13. DNA for the CDR3: TGCGCCAGCAGCCACTACTTCGGGGGAGGGAAAGCCTACGAGCAGTACTTC. Amino acids: CASSHYFGGGKAYEQYF.

The V call is TRBV5-4, the J call TRBJ2-1; TRBD2 aligns across 13 bases. CDR1 SGHNT and CDR2 YYREEE come from the germline V gene (reference sequence). The junction had 11 bases not matched to a gene; V was cut back by 4 bases and J by 10 bases. This CDR3 has 16 amino acids. Written as DNA, the CDR3 is TGTGCCAGCAGCCCGGGCAGGACTAGCGGGAGCCGGGAGCAGTTCTTC. Protein sequence: CASSPGRTSGSREQFF.

The table lists this clonotype with a count of one. V usage is TRBV7-2 and J usage is TRBJ1-3; D ambiguous. The CDR3 is made up of 13 amino acids. V dropped 5 bases and J dropped 8 bases, with 13 bases sitting between them. Germline assignment: CDR1 SGHTA and CDR2 FQGNSA. As DNA, the CDR3 is TGTGCCAGCAGCCTAGGAGGCGGAGACACCATATATTTT. This sequence encodes CASSLGGGDTIYF.

The chain employs TRBV30 and TRBJ2-3; maybe TRBD2 (5 bases). Germline assignment: CDR1 GTSNPN and CDR2 SVGIG (reference sequence). V lost 3 bases and J lost 0, with 10 bases in between. The CDR3 is made up of 14 amino acids. Here the CDR3 reads CAWREGLSTDTQYF. The CDR3 bases are TGTGCCTGGAGGGAAGGACTGAGCACAGATACGCAGTATTTT.

This clonotype was counted only a few times. The V and J genes are TRBV11-2 and TRBJ1-1; 9 bases agree with TRBD1. Germline-derived CDR1 and CDR2 are SGHAT and FQNNGV. CDR3 length equals 15 residues. Trimming cost V 3 bases and J 1 base; bases outside gene matches: 3. CDR3 region: CASSFQTGGNTEAFF. The CDR3 bases are TGTGCCAGCAGCTTCCAGACAGGGGGGAACACTGAAGCTTTCTTT.

The rearrangement joins TRBV15 to TRBJ2-7; TRBD2 agrees at 7 bases. The CDR3 totals 16 residues. Losses at the gene ends were 5 bases for V and 4 bases for J; bases not matched to a gene: 14. CDR1 and CDR2 (germline): LNHNV, YYDKDF (reference sequence). The CDR3 loop reads CATSSGVLIGRYEQYF. DNA of the CDR3: TGTGCCACCAGCTCGGGGGTGTTGATCGGGAGGTACGAGCAGTACTTC.

This clonotype was detected only a few times. The rearrangement joins TRBV7-9 to TRBJ1-3; no clear D gene. V dropped 1 base and J dropped 3 bases, with 10 bases sitting between them. Germline CDR1 SEHNR, CDR2 FQNEAQ (reference sequence). The length of the CDR3 is 15 residues. As DNA, the CDR3 is TGTGCCAGCAGCTTAGACAGCGTTAATGGAAACACCATATATTTT. This gives the protein CASSLDSVNGNTIYF.

The table lists this clonotype with many counts. This chain uses TRBV24-1 with TRBJ2-1; D remains unclear. Per germline, CDR1 KGHDR and CDR2 SFDVKD. The CDR3 is 15 residues long. The V gene lost 5 bases and the J gene lost 8 bases, with 18 bases spanning the gap. The CDR3 DNA reads TGTGCCACCAGTGGAAAGGGTCGTATGAAGGATGAGCAGTTCTTC. This translates into CATSGKGRMKDEQFF.

This clonotype appeared a few times. This chain connects TRBV7-2 to TRBJ1-1; D is unclear. Trimming removed 7 bases from V and 8 bases from J, with 11 bases in between. Germline CDR1 and CDR2: SGHTA and FQGNSA. CDR3 length: 11 amino acids. The CDR3 protein is CASTQKTEAFF. The CDR3, as DNA: TGTGCCAGCACCCAGAAGACAGAAGCTTTCTTT.

At least ten counts were recorded for this clonotype. This chain connects TRBV6-1 to TRBJ1-6; 8 bases fit TRBD1. This CDR3 region has 15 residues. Germline trimming cut 4 bases from V and 8 bases from J; bases unmatched to any gene: 7. CDR1 is MNHNS, CDR2 SASEGT, per germline. CDR3 sequence: CASSVSRGLDSPLHF. CDR3 DNA: TGTGCCAGCAGTGTCAGCAGGGGGCTTGATTCACCCCTCCACTTT.

This clonotype was observed a few times. The CDR3 loop is CSAISGGQRAQYF. CDR3 sequence (DNA): TGCAGTGCTATTAGCGGGGGCCAGAGGGCGCAGTATTTT. V and J are TRBV20-1 and TRBJ2-3; the match to TRBD2 covers 9 bases. The CDR3 runs to 13 residues. Losses at the gene ends were 4 bases for V and 10 bases for J; bases not matched to a gene: 9. Germline CDR1 and CDR2: DFQATT and SNEGSKA (reference sequence).

Remarks on this clonotype: At one of its ends the junction is not consistent with the germline gene, which may arise from a read error. The V call is TRBV11-2, the J call TRBJ2-7; tentative D call: TRBD2 (6 bases). CDR3 length: 14 residues. Germline CDR1 is SGHAT and CDR2 is FQNNGV. CDR3 loop: CSSSLVVGGYEQYF. DNA of the CDR3: TGTTCCAGCAGCTTAGTGGTGGGAGGCTACGAGCAGTACTTC.

The rearrangement uses TRBV10-3 and TRBJ2-1; 16 bases agree with TRBD2. Unmatched junction bases numbered 9, after V lost 2 bases and J lost 2 bases. Germline V gives CDR1 ENHRY, CDR2 SYGVKD. CDR3 length equals 20 residues. The CDR3 DNA is TGTGCCATCAGTGAGCCCGGGACTAGCGGGAGGGCCAACACCTACAATGAGCAGTTCTTC. Residues: CAISEPGTSGRANTYNEQFF.

The CDR3 nucleotides are TGTGCCATCAGCCACGGGACAGGGTTGAACACTGAAGCTTTCTTT. It translates to CAISHGTGLNTEAFF. This chain links TRBV10-3 with TRBJ1-1; the match to TRBD1 covers 9 bases. This CDR3 is 15 amino acids long. CDR1 is ENHRY and CDR2 is SYGVKD in the germline V gene. J was trimmed by 0 bases and V by 6 bases; bases with no gene match: 5.

The chain links TRBV28 to TRBJ2-7; D gene ambiguous. The V gene's germline CDR1 is MDHEN and CDR2 SYDVKM. The CDR3 totals 13 residues. V was shortened by 8 bases and J by 6 bases, with 17 bases between the two germline ends. The CDR3 here is CASDQAGRSEQYF. Written as DNA, the CDR3 is TGTGCCAGCGACCAGGCCGGCAGAAGCGAGCAGTACTTC. Combining the CDR3 with reference TRBV28 and TRBJ2-7 gives the whole variable domain DVKVTQSSRYLVKRTGEKVFLECVQDMDHENMFWYRQDPGLGLRLIYFSYDVKMKEKGDIPEGYSVSREKKERFSLILESASTNQTSMYLCASDQAGRSEQYFGPGTRLTVT.

This clonotype showed up just a few times. The chain uses TRBV15 and TRBJ1-1, with a possible D match to TRBD1 (6 bases). Trimming stripped 2 bases from V and 14 bases from J, with 15 bases between. The CDR3 contains 12 residues. Germline V gives CDR1 LNHNV, CDR2 YYDKDF (reference sequence). In nucleotides, the CDR3 is TGTGCCACCAGCAGAAGACAGGAAAATCCCTTCTTT. Residues: CATSRRQENPFF.

This clonotype occurred many times. The chain is built from TRBV10-3 and TRBJ2-1; 12 positions match TRBD2. V lost 7 bases, J lost 9 bases, and 7 bases stayed unmatched. The CDR3 has 14 residues. CDR1 is ENHRY, CDR2 SYGVKD, per germline. For the CDR3, the DNA is TGTGCCATCACCCGACTAGCGGGAGAGAGTGAGCAGTTCTTC. Translation: CAITRLAGESEQFF.

The CDR3 coding sequence is TGTGCCAGCAGGACCCGTGGACAGGGGACTGAAGCTTTCTTT. It encodes CASRTRGQGTEAFF. The rearrangement links TRBV28 to TRBJ1-1, with TRBD1 matching over 9 bases. The CDR3 runs to 14 residues. V lost 6 bases and J lost 5; bases outside the gene matches: 7. Germline V lookup: CDR1 MDHEN, CDR2 SYDVKM. Variable domain in full (rest from reference TRBV28 and TRBJ1-1): DVKVTQSSRYLVKRTGEKVFLECVQDMDHENMFWYRQDPGLGLRLIYFSYDVKMKEKGDIPEGYSVSREKKERFSLILESASTNQTSMYLCASRTRGQGTEAFFGQGTRLTVV.

The chain joins TRBV7-4 to TRBJ2-7; TRBD2 matches at 11 bases. Germline V gives CDR1 SGHVT, CDR2 SQSDAQ. The CDR3 has 17 residues. V dropped 6 bases and J dropped 0; count of bases not matched to a gene: 10. The CDR3 nucleotides are TGTGCCAGCAGGCCGACTAGCGGGACCTCCTCCTCCTACGAGCAGTACTTC. Encoded protein: CASRPTSGTSSSYEQYF.